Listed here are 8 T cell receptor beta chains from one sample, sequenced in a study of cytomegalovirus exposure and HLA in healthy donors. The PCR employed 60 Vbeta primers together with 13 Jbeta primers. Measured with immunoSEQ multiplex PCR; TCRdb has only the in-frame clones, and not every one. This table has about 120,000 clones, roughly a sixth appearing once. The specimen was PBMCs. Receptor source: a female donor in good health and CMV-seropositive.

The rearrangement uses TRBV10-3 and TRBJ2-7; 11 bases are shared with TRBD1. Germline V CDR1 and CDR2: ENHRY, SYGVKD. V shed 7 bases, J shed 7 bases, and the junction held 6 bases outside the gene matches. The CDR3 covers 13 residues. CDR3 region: CAITGQGAYEQYF. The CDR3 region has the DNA TGTGCCATCACCGGACAGGGGGCGTATGAGCAGTACTTC.

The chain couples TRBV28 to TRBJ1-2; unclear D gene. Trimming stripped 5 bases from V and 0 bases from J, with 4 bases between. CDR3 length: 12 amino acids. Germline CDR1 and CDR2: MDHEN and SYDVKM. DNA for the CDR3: TGTGCCAGCAGTCCTACTAACTATGGCTACACCTTC. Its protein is CASSPTNYGYTF.

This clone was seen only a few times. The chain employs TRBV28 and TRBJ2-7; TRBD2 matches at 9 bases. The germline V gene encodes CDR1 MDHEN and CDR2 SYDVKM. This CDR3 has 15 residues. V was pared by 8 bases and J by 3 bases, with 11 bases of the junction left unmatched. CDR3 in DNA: TGTGCCAGCGGAGGGGTCAAGCGGGGGGACTACGAGCAGTACTTC. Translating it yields CASGGVKRGDYEQYF.

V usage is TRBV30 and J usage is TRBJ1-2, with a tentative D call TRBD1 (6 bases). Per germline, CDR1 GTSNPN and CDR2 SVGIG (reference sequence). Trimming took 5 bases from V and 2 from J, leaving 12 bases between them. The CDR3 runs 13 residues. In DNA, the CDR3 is TGTGCCTGGGCGGGGGGGGCGAACTATGGCTACACCTTC. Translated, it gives CAWAGGANYGYTF.

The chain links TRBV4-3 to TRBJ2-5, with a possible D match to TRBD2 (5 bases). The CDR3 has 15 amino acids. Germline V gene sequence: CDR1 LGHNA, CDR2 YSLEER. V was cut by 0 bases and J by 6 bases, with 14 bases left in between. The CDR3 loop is CASSQEFSRGQTQYF. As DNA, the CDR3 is TGCGCCAGCAGCCAAGAGTTCTCGCGAGGGCAGACCCAGTACTTC.

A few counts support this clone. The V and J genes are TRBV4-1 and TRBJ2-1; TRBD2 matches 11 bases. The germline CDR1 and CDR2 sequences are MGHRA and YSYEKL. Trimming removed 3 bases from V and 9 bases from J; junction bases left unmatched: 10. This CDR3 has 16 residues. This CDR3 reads CASSQTSGVSTGEQFF. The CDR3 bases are TGCGCCAGCAGCCAGACTAGCGGGGTTTCCACTGGTGAGCAGTTCTTC.

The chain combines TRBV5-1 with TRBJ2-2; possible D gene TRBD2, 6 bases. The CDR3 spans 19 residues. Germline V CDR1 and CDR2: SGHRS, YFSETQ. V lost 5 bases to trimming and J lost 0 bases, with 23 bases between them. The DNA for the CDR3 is TGCGCCAGCAGTCTCCGCTTGGAGGGAGTCCTTGCGAACACCGGGGAGCTGTTTTTT. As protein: CASSLRLEGVLANTGELFF. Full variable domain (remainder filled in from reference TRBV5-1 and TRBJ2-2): KAGVTQTPRYLIKTRGQQVTLSCSPISGHRSVSWYQQTPGQGLQFLFEYFSETQRNKGNFPGRFSGRQFSNSRSEMNVSTLELGDSALYLCASSLRLEGVLANTGELFFGEGSRLTVL.

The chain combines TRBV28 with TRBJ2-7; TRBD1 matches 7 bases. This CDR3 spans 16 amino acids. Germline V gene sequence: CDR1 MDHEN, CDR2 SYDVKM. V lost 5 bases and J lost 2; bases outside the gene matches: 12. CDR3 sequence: CASSPGQNDITYEQYF. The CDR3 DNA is TGTGCCAGCAGTCCGGGACAGAATGACATTACCTACGAGCAGTACTTC.